The source of this T cell receptor (beta chain) is a study of CD8+ T cells in alopecia areata. Collected material from alopecia areata patients comprised lesional scalp punch biopsies and peripheral blood. Sorted populations comprised CD4+ and CD8+ T cells obtained from PBMCs. Sequencing used cDNA as its template, made by extracting RNA and reverse transcribing it. Only in-frame clones appear in the TCRdb table, and some are missing; sequencing was by immunoSEQ multiplex PCR. The profile shows 180,000 or so clones, less than 80% of them singletons. This TCR was sampled from a human donor with alopecia areata. The sequences come from CD8+ T cells sorted from blood, collected at week 0.

This chain's CDR3 is CASSLRPGPLAGGYEQYF. The CDR3, as DNA: TGTGCCAGCAGTCTCCGGCCTGGGCCGCTTGCTGGAGGCTACGAGCAGTACTTC. The chain combines TRBV27 with TRBJ2-7; D may be TRBD2 (5 bases). The CDR3 is made up of 18 amino acids. CDR1 and CDR2 (germline): MNHEY, SMNVEV (reference sequence). Between the trimmed V and J ends, which lost 5 bases and 3 bases, there was a span of 26 bases.